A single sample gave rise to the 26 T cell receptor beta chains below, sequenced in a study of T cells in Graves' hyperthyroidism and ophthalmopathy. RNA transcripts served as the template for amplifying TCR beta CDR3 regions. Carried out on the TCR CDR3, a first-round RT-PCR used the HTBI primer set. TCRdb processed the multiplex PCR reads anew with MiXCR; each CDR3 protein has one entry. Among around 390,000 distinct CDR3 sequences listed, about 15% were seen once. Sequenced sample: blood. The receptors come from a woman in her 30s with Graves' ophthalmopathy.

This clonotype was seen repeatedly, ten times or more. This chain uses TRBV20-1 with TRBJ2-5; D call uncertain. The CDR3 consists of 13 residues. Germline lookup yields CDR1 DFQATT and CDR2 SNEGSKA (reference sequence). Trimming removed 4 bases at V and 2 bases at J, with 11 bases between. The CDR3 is CSAILASQETQYF. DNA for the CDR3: TGCAGTGCTATTTTGGCGTCACAAGAGACCCAGTACTTC.

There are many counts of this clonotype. Here the CDR3 DNA reads TGTGCCAGCAGCCACTACCAGGGGAGGTGGGCTGAAGCTTTCTTT. Protein sequence: CASSHYQGRWAEAFF. The V and J genes are TRBV5-6 and TRBJ1-1; D possibly corresponds to TRBD1 (6 bases). In germline, CDR1 is SGHDT, CDR2 YYEEEE. This CDR3 spans 15 amino acids. The V and J ends lost 4 bases and 6 bases respectively, with 19 bases between them. The entire variable domain, with the rest obtained from reference TRBV5-6 and TRBJ1-1, is as follows: DAGVTQSPTHLIKTRGQQVTLRCSPKSGHDTVSWYQQALGQGPQFIFQYYEEEERQRGNFPDRFSGHQFPNYSSELNVNALLLGDSALYLCASSHYQGRWAEAFFGQGTRLTVV.

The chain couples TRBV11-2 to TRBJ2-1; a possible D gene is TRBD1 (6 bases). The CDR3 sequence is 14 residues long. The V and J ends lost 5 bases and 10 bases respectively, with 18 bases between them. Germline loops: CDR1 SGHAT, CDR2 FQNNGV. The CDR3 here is CASSQGGRSGEQFF. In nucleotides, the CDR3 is TGTGCCAGCAGCCAAGGGGGTCGCAGTGGGGAGCAGTTCTTC.

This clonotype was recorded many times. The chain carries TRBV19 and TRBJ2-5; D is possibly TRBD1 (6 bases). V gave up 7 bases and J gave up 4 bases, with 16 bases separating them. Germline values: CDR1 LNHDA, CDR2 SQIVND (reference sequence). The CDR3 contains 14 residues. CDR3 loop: CASTTGKGGETQYF. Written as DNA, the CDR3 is TGTGCCAGTACGACAGGTAAAGGAGGAGAGACCCAGTACTTC.

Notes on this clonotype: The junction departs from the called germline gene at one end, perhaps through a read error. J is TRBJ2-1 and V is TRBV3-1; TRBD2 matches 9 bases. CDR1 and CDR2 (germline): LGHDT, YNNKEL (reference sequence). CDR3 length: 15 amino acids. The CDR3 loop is CTSSQRRGGNNEQFF. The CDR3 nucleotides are TGTACCAGCAGCCAACGGCGGGGGGGGAACAATGAACAGTTCTTC.

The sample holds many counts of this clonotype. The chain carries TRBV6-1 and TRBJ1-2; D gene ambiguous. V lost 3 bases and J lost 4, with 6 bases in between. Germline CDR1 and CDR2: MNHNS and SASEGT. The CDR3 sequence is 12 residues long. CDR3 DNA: TGTGCCAGCAGTGATAGTTTCTATGGCTACACCTTC. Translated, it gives CASSDSFYGYTF.

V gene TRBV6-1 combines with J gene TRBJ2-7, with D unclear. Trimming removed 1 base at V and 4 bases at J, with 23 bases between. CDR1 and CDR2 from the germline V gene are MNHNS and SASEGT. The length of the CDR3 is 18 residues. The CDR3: CASSEDPQRRMKGYEQYF. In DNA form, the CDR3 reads TGTGCCAGCAGTGAAGATCCGCAGAGACGGATGAAGGGATACGAGCAGTACTTC.

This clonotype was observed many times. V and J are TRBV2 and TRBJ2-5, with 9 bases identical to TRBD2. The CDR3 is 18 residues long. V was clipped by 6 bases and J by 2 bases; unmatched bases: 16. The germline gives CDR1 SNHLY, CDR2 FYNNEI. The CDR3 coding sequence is TGTGCCAGCAGCCCCGGAGGCGGGGGGGCCGGGTGGCAAGAGACCCAGTACTTC. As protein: CASSPGGGGAGWQETQYF.

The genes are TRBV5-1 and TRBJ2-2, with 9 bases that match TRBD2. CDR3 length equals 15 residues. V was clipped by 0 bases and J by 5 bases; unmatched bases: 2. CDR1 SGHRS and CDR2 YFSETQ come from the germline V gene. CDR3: CASSLDSGGTGELFF. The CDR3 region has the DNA TGCGCCAGCAGCTTGGATAGCGGGGGAACCGGGGAGCTGTTTTTT.

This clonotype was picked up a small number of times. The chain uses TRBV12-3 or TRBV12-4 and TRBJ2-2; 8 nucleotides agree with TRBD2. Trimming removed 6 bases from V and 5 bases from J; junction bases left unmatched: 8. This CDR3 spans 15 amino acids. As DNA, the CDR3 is TGTGCCAGCAGAAGGGGGACGGGGGGGACCGGGGAGCTGTTTTTT. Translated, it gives CASRRGTGGTGELFF.

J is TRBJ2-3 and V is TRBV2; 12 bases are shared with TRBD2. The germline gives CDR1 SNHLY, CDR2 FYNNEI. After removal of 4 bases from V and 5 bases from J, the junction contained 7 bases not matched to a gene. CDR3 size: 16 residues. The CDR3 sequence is CASSGRLAGAKDTQYF. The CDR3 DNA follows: TGTGCCAGCAGTGGTCGACTAGCGGGGGCGAAAGATACGCAGTATTTT.

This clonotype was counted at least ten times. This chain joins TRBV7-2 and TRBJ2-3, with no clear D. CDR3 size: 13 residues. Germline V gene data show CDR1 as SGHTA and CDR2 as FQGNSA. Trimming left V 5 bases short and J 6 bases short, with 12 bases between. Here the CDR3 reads CASSPPAWDTQYF. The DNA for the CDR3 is TGTGCCAGCAGCCCACCCGCTTGGGATACGCAGTATTTT.

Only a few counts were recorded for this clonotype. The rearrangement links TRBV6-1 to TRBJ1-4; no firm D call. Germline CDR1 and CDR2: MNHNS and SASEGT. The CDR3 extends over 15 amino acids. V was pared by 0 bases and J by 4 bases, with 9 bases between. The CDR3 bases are TGTGCCAGCAGTGAAGCTTCCCAGAATAATGAAAAACTGTTTTTT. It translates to CASSEASQNNEKLFF.

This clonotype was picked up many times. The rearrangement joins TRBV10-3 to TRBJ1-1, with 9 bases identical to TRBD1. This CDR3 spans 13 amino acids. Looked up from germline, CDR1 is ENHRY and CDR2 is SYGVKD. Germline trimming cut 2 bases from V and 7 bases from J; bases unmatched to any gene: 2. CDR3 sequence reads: CAISEPGQGEAFF. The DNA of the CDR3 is TGTGCCATCAGTGAGCCGGGACAGGGTGAAGCTTTCTTT.

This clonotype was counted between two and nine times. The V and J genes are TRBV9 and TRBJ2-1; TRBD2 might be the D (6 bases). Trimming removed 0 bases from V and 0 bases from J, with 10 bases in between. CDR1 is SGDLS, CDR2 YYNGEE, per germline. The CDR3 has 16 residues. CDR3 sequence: CASSVVDGGSYNEQFF. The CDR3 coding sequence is TGTGCCAGCAGCGTAGTGGACGGGGGCTCCTACAATGAGCAGTTCTTC.

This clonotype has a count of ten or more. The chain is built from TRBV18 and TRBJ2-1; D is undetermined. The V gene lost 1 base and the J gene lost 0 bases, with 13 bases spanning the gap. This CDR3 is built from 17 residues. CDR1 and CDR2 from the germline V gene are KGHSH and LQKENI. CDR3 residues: CASSPQSMQSSYNEQFF. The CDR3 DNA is TGTGCCAGCTCACCACAGTCTATGCAAAGCTCCTACAATGAGCAGTTCTTC. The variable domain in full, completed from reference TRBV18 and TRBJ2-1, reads NAGVMQNPRHLVRRRGQEARLRCSPMKGHSHVYWYRQLPEEGLKFMVYLQKENIIDESGMPKERFSAEFPKEGPSILRIQQVVRGDSAAYFCASSPQSMQSSYNEQFFGPGTRLTVL.

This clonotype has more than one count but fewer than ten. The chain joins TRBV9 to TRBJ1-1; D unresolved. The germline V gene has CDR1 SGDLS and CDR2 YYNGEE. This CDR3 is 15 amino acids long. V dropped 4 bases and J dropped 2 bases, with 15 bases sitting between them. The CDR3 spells CASSRQSEINTEAFF. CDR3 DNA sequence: TGTGCCAGCAGCCGCCAGTCAGAAATCAACACTGAAGCTTTCTTT.

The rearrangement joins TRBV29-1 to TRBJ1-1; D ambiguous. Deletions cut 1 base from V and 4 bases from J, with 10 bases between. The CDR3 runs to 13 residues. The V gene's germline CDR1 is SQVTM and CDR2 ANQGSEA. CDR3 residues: CSVEGTSGTEAFF. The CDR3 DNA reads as TGCAGCGTTGAAGGCACATCGGGCACTGAAGCTTTCTTT.

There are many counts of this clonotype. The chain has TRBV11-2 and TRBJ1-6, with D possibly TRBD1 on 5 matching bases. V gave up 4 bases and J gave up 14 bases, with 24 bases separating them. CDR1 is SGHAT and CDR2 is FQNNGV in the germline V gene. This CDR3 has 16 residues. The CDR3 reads CASSSTFQGRGGTLHF. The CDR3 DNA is TGTGCCAGCAGCTCCACCTTCCAGGGTCGGGGCGGAACCCTCCACTTT.

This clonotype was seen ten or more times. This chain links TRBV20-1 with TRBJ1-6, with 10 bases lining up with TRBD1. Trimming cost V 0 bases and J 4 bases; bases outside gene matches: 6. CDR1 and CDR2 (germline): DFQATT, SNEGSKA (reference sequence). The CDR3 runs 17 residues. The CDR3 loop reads CSARDFRDRGYNSPLHF. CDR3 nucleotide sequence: TGCAGTGCTAGAGATTTCCGGGACAGGGGTTATAATTCACCCCTCCACTTT.

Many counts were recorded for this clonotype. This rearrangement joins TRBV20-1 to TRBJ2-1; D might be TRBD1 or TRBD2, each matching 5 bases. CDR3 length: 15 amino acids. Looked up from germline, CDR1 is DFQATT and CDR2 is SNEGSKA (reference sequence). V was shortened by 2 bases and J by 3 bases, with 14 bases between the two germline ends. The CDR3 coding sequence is TGCAGTGCTAGATCTGGGACGTTCGGCTACAATGAGCAGTTCTTC. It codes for CSARSGTFGYNEQFF.

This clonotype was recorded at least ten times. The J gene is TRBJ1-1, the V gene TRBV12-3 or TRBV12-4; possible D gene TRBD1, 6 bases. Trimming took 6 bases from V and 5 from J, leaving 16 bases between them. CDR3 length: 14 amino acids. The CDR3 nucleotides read TGTGCCAGCAGACGCACAGGGAGAAAAACTGAAGCTTTCTTT. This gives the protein CASRRTGRKTEAFF.

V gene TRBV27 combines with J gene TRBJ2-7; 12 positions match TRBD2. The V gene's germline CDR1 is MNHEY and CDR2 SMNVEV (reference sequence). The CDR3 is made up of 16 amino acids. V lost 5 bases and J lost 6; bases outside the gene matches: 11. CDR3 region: CASSPLAGGPRCEQYF. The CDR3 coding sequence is TGTGCCAGCAGTCCGCTAGCGGGGGGGCCGCGCTGCGAGCAGTACTTC.

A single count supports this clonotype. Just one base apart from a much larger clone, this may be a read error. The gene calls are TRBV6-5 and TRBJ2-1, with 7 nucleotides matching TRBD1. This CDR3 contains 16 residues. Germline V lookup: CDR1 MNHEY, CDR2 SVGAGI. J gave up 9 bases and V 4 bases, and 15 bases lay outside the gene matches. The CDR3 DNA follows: TGTGCCAGCAGTTGGGGTGGGCCCTCGAAGGGGGCTGAGCAGTTCTTC. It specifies CASSWGGPSKGAEQFF.

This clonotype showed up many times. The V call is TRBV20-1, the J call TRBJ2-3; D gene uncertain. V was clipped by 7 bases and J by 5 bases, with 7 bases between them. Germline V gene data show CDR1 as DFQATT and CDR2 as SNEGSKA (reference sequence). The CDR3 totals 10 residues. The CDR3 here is CSGYEDTQYF. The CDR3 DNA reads TGCAGTGGTTACGAAGATACGCAGTATTTT.

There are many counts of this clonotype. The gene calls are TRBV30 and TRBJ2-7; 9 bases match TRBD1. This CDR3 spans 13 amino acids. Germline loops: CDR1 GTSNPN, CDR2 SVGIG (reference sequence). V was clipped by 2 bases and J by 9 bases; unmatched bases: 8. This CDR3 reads CAWSRTGVLGQYF. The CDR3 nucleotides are TGTGCCTGGAGTAGGACAGGGGTTTTAGGGCAGTACTTC.